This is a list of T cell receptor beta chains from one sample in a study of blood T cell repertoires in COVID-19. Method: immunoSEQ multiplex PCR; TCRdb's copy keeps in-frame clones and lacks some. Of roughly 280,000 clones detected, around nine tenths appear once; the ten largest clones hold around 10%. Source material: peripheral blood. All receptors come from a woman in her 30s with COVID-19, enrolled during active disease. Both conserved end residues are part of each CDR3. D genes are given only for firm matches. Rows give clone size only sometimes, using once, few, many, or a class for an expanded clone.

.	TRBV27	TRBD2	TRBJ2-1	CASSWGLHLGEQFF	TGTGCCAGCAGTTGGGGACTACATCTAGGGGAGCAGTTCTTC
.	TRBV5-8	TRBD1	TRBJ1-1	CASSRGQGGTEAFF	TGTGCCAGCAGCCGGGGACAGGGAGGCACTGAAGCTTTCTTT
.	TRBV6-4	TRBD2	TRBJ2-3	CASKISGRADTQYF	TGTGCCAGCAAGATTAGCGGGAGGGCGGATACGCAGTATTTT
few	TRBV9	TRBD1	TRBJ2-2	CASSALTGGITGELFF	TGTGCCAGCAGCGCCCTGACAGGGGGCATCACCGGGGAGCTGTTTTTT
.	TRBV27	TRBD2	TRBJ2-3	CASSLVAGGPDTQYF	TGTGCCAGCAGTCTTGTAGCGGGAGGGCCGGATACGCAGTATTTT
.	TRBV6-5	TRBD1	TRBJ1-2	CASSLGQGEGYTF	TGTGCCAGCAGTCTAGGACAGGGGGAGGGCTACACCTTC
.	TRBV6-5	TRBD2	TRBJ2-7	CASSRTSGYEQYF	TGTGCCAGCTCCAGGACTAGCGGCTACGAGCAGTACTTC
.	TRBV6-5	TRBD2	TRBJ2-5	CASSIAGETQYF	TGTGCCAGCAGCATAGCGGGGGAGACCCAGTACTTC
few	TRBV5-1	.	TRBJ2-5	CASSASGQETQYF	TGCGCCAGCAGCGCATCGGGCCAAGAGACCCAGTACTTC
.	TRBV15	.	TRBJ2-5	CATSRGAQYQETQYF	TGTGCCACCAGCAGAGGGGCTCAGTACCAAGAGACCCAGTACTTC
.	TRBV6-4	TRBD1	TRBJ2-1	CASSLQGAHEQFF	TGTGCCAGCAGTCTACAGGGGGCGCATGAGCAGTTCTTC